This T cell receptor beta chain emerged from a study of blood T cell repertoires in COVID-19. Only in-frame clones appear in the TCRdb table, and some are missing; sequencing was by immunoSEQ multiplex PCR. The sample lists fewer than 250,000 clones, 88% occurring once. V lost 0 bases and J lost 3, with 11 bases in between. CDR3 size: 15 residues. CDR1 and CDR2 (germline): MDHEN, SYDVKM. The chain carries TRBV28 and TRBJ1-1; D unclear. Sequencing used peripheral blood. This receptor was identified in a woman aged 55-69 years with acute or convalescent COVID-19. CDR3: CASSLWEREDTEAFF. The DNA of the CDR3 is TGTGCCAGCAGTTTATGGGAAAGGGAGGACACTGAAGCTTTCTTT.